Listed below are T cell receptor beta chains from one sample, sequenced in a study of T cells in Graves' hyperthyroidism and ophthalmopathy. TCRdb processed the multiplex PCR reads anew with MiXCR; each CDR3 protein has one entry. The sample has 460,000 or so distinct CDR3 sequences; approximately 15% are singletons. Sequenced: blood. These receptors all come from a woman between 18 and 29 years old with Graves' hyperthyroidism. Each CDR3 is given with its conserved first and last residue. D genes are given only for firm matches. For some rows the clone size is stated as once, few or many, or as a class when expanded; others skip it.

TRBV19,few,TRBD2,TRBJ2-7,TGTGCCAGTAGTATCGAAAGCGGGAGAAGGTACGAGCAGTACTTC,CASSIESGRRYEQYF
TRBV4-1,few,NA,TRBJ2-1,TGCGCCAGCAGCCAAGCCGTGAGGAGCTCCTACAATGAGCAGTTCTTC,CASSQAVRSSYNEQFF
TRBV7-9,many,NA,TRBJ2-1,TGTGCCAGCAGCTTAGATCCTGGGGGAATGGATGAGCAGTTCTTC,CASSLDPGGMDEQFF
TRBV4-2,NA,NA,TRBJ1-1,TGTGCCAGCAGCCAAGGGGGGGGGCCCACTGAAGCTTTCTTT,CASSQGGGPTEAFF
TRBV13,many,NA,TRBJ1-5,TGTGCCAGCAGCTTAGGCCTGGGCGGCAATCAGCCCCAGCATTTT,CASSLGLGGNQPQHF
TRBV27,many,NA,TRBJ1-2,TGTGCCAGCAGTTTCGGTACCGGGGCCAACAATGGCTACACCTTC,CASSFGTGANNGYTF
TRBV6-2/TRBV6-3,few,TRBD1,TRBJ2-7,TGTGCCAGCAGTTACACCGGGACAGGGGTCTACGAGCAGTACTTC,CASSYTGTGVYEQYF
TRBV11-2,NA,TRBD1,TRBJ2-5,TGTGCCAGCAGCTTACCGGGACAGGTACAAGAGACCCAGTACTTC,CASSLPGQVQETQYF
TRBV19,many,NA,TRBJ2-7,TGTGCCAGTAGTATCCTTGGGACCAACGGGGACGAGCAGTACTTC,CASSILGTNGDEQYF
TRBV29-1,many,NA,TRBJ2-7,TGCAGCGTTGGAGGGACGTCCTACGAGCAGTACTTC,CSVGGTSYEQYF
TRBV11-2,NA,TRBD2,TRBJ2-1,TGTGCCAGCAGCTACTTAGCGGGAGGGATCTACAATGAGCAGTTCTTC,CASSYLAGGIYNEQFF
TRBV11-2,many,TRBD1,TRBJ1-1,TGTGCCAGCAGCCTTCCGGGACAGACTCTTGAAGCTTTCTTT,CASSLPGQTLEAFF
TRBV7-3,many,NA,TRBJ2-5,TGTGCCAGCAGCAACAGGGCTCAAGAGACCCAGTACTTC,CASSNRAQETQYF
TRBV5-1,many,NA,TRBJ1-1,TGCGCCAGCACCCCGTCGACACACACTGAAGCTTTCTTT,CASTPSTHTEAFF
TRBV6-5,many,TRBD1,TRBJ1-1,TGTGCCAGCAGTTACTGGGACAGGGTGTCTGAAGCTTTCTTT,CASSYWDRVSEAFF
TRBV7-3,many,NA,TRBJ1-1,TGTGCCAGCAGCTTATCGGCCGCGAACACTGAAGCTTTCTTT,CASSLSAANTEAFF
TRBV12-3/TRBV12-4,NA,TRBD1,TRBJ1-2,TGTGCCAGCCTTCCCGGGACAGCCTCCTATGGCTACACCTTC,CASLPGTASYGYTF
TRBV6-2/TRBV6-3,many,TRBD1,TRBJ2-7,TGTGCCAGCACTACAGGGGAATGGACCTACGAGCAGTACTTC,CASTTGEWTYEQYF
TRBV4-1,NA,TRBD2,TRBJ2-3,TGCGCCAGCAGCCAAGATCCAGCGGGGGGCGAGGATACGCAGTATTTT,CASSQDPAGGEDTQYF
TRBV20-1,NA,NA,TRBJ1-1,TGCAGTGCTAGTTCGGGGTTCGAGATGAACACTGAAGCTTTCTTT,CSASSGFEMNTEAFF
TRBV10-3,many,NA,TRBJ1-2,TGTGCCATCGGTCCGAGCTATGGCTACACCTTC,CAIGPSYGYTF
TRBV29-1,many,TRBD1,TRBJ1-1,TGCAGCGTTCCTAGGACAGGGATCTACACTGAAGCTTTCTTT,CSVPRTGIYTEAFF
TRBV12-3/TRBV12-4,many,NA,TRBJ1-5,TGTGCCAGCAGTTTTACTGGTAGTCAGCCCCAGCATTTT,CASSFTGSQPQHF
TRBV7-9,NA,TRBD1,TRBJ1-2,TGTGCCAGCAGCTTTGTTACAGGGGAACGTGGCTACACCTTC,CASSFVTGERGYTF
TRBV29-1,many,TRBD2,TRBJ2-3,TGCAGCGAATCGAGAGGACTAGCAATGCATACGCAGTATTTT,CSESRGLAMHTQYF
TRBV24-1,NA,NA,TRBJ2-1,TGTGCCACCAGTGAGGGGGGTCCCATCAATGAGCAGTTCTTC,CATSEGGPINEQFF
TRBV10-3,few,TRBD1,TRBJ2-5,TGTGCCATCATGGACAGGGAAGAGACCCAGTACTTC,CAIMDREETQYF
TRBV30,many,NA,TRBJ1-2,TGTGCCTGGACCGCGGGGATGACCAACTATGGCTACACCTTC,CAWTAGMTNYGYTF
TRBV30,many,TRBD1,TRBJ1-3,TGTGCCTGGCCCTCGGGACAGGGGAATGGAAACACCATATATTTT,CAWPSGQGNGNTIYF
TRBV11-1,NA,TRBD1,TRBJ1-2,TGTGCCAGCAGCTTAGATGGCGGACAGGGGACCTATGGCTACACCTTC,CASSLDGGQGTYGYTF
TRBV3-1,many,TRBD1,TRBJ2-7,TGTGCCAGCAGCCATCACGGGACAGGGAGTGTCCACGAGCAGTACTTC,CASSHHGTGSVHEQYF
TRBV2,many,NA,TRBJ1-3,TGTGCCAGCAGTTTCATGGGGGGTTCCTCTGGAAACACCATATATTTT,CASSFMGGSSGNTIYF
TRBV7-9,few,TRBD1,TRBJ2-7,TGTGCCAGCAGTCATCGACAGGGGACCTACGAGCAGTACTTC,CASSHRQGTYEQYF
TRBV6-1,many,TRBD1,TRBJ1-2,TGTGCCGCAAGGGATTCAGGGGGGTATGGCTACACCTTC,CAARDSGGYGYTF
TRBV12-3/TRBV12-4,many,NA,TRBJ1-4,TGTGCCAGCAGCACAGGGCTAACTAATGAAAAACTGTTTTTT,CASSTGLTNEKLFF
TRBV27,many,NA,TRBJ1-1,TGTGCCAGCAGCCTTCTGGGGGGGAGGAGCACTGAAGCTTTCTTT,CASSLLGGRSTEAFF
TRBV3-1,many,NA,TRBJ2-1,TGTGCCAGCCGGGTGGCCTCCGGGGACAATGAGCAGTTCTTC,CASRVASGDNEQFF
TRBV30,many,NA,TRBJ1-6,TGTGCCTGGAGTCAGACAGGAAATAATTCACCCCTCCACTTT,CAWSQTGNNSPLHF
TRBV6-6,few,TRBD2,TRBJ2-1,TGTGCCAGCAGTTATTCGTCTAGCGGGTTTAGTGAGCAGTTCTTC,CASSYSSSGFSEQFF
TRBV20-1,many,NA,TRBJ1-2,TGCAGTGCTGGGGGACTCCAAGCTAACTATGGCTACACCTTC,CSAGGLQANYGYTF
TRBV5-6,few,TRBD1,TRBJ1-1,TGTGCCAGCAGCTTCGGGACAGGGGCTTCGACTGAAGCTTTCTTT,CASSFGTGASTEAFF
TRBV5-4,NA,NA,TRBJ2-7,TGTGCCAGCAGCTTGGCCATTGGTGCAGGCCACGAGCAGTACTTC,CASSLAIGAGHEQYF
TRBV2,many,TRBD1,TRBJ2-5,TGTGCCAGCATTTGGGACAGGGGGCAAAGGGGAGAGACCCAGTACTTC,CASIWDRGQRGETQYF
TRBV20-1,many,NA,TRBJ1-5,TGCAGTGCTCGGACGGCTCTGGGGAATCAGCCCCAGCATTTT,CSARTALGNQPQHF